The next 15 T cell receptor beta chains were all read from a single sample in a study of cytomegalovirus exposure and HLA in healthy donors. PCR used 60 Vbeta primers and 13 Jbeta primers. The protocol was immunoSEQ multiplex PCR, while the TCRdb copy is restricted to in-frame clones and leaves out a portion. This sample's clone table lists approximately 120,000 clones. Sequencing was carried out using PBMCs. All receptors come from a man aged 40-50 years in good health and CMV-seronegative.

This sequence joins TRBV7-6 and TRBJ1-3; D gene unclear. The CDR3 runs 17 residues. Trimming cost V 5 bases and J 0 bases, with 17 bases left between them. Germline CDR1 SGHVS, CDR2 FNYEAQ. CDR3 DNA sequence: TGTGCCAGCAGCCCCGACCCGACGCGGTTCTCTGGAAACACCATATATTTT. Protein: CASSPDPTRFSGNTIYF.

The chain recombines TRBV27 with TRBJ2-1; TRBD2 aligns across 10 bases. Looked up from germline, CDR1 is MNHEY and CDR2 is SMNVEV (reference sequence). This CDR3 comprises 13 residues. Unmatched junction bases numbered 1, after V lost 11 bases and J lost 0 bases. The CDR3 sequence: CAASGSSYNEQFF. The CDR3 bases are TGTGCCGCTAGCGGGAGCTCCTACAATGAGCAGTTCTTC.

The rearrangement joins TRBV7-2 to TRBJ2-7; D may be TRBD2 (6 bases). V dropped 4 bases and J dropped 6 bases, with 13 bases sitting between them. Germline assignment: CDR1 SGHTA and CDR2 FQGNSA. The CDR3 runs to 13 residues. CDR3 sequence reads: CASSSQTSFEQYF. As DNA, the CDR3 is TGTGCCAGCAGCTCCCAGACTAGTTTCGAGCAGTACTTC. Full variable domain (rest looked up from reference TRBV7-2 and TRBJ2-7): GAGVSQSPSNKVTEKGKDVELRCDPISGHTALYWYRQSLGQGLEFLIYFQGNSAPDKSGLPSDRFSAERTGGSVSTLTIQRTQQEDSAVYLCASSSQTSFEQYFGPGTRLTVT.

The rearrangement links TRBV28 to TRBJ1-2; perhaps TRBD1 as D (5 bases). The CDR3 is made up of 15 amino acids. V was trimmed by 5 bases and J by 4 bases, leaving 17 bases between them. CDR1 is MDHEN and CDR2 is SYDVKM in the germline V gene. CDR3 loop: CASSRRAASSYGYTF. For the CDR3, the DNA is TGTGCCAGCAGTCGCAGGGCCGCTTCTAGCTATGGCTACACCTTC.

The chain carries TRBV19 and TRBJ2-4; weak D call: TRBD2 (5 bases). The ends were cut back, 6 bases at V and 1 base at J, with 16 bases in the middle. Germline V gene lookup returns CDR1 LNHDA and CDR2 SQIVND (reference sequence). The length of the CDR3 is 16 residues. CDR3 DNA sequence: TGTGCCAGTAGGGAGGCTAGCAGGACGGCCAAAAACATTCAGTACTTC. Its protein is CASREASRTAKNIQYF.

The V gene is TRBV7-2, the J gene TRBJ2-1, with 7 bases aligning to TRBD1. Germline assignment: CDR1 SGHTA and CDR2 FQGNSA. The CDR3 totals 16 residues. The junction had 13 bases not matched to a gene; V was cut back by 5 bases and J by 6 bases. CDR3 coding DNA: TGTGCCAGCAGCCTCCCTAAAGGGGGCCTTGCCAATGAGCAGTTCTTC. The encoded protein is CASSLPKGGLANEQFF.

The chain couples TRBV5-1 to TRBJ2-5; 8 bases are shared with TRBD1. J lost 5 bases, V lost 0 bases, and 3 bases had no gene match. The length of the CDR3 is 14 residues. The germline V gene has CDR1 SGHRS and CDR2 YFSETQ. CDR3: CASSLAGGGETQYF. For the CDR3, the DNA is TGCGCCAGCAGCTTGGCAGGGGGCGGTGAGACCCAGTACTTC.

CDR3 protein: CASSLYASGNTGELFF. The CDR3 DNA reads TGTGCCAGCAGCTTGTATGCTAGCGGGAACACCGGGGAGCTGTTTTTT. This chain links TRBV5-6 with TRBJ2-2; TRBD2 matches at 7 bases. V shed 1 base, J shed 1 base, and the junction held 4 bases outside the gene matches. Germline-derived CDR1 and CDR2 are SGHDT and YYEEEE. CDR3 size: 16 residues.

The chain combines TRBV27 with TRBJ2-7; 8 bases are shared with TRBD1. CDR1 and CDR2 (germline): MNHEY, SMNVEV (reference sequence). The CDR3 is 15 residues long. V was clipped by 6 bases and J by 3 bases; unmatched bases: 10. The CDR3 region has the DNA TGTGCCAGCAGGCCACCGGGACAGGCGTGCTACGAGCAGTACTTC. Encoded protein: CASRPPGQACYEQYF.

This chain connects TRBV4-1 to TRBJ2-1, with 9 bases that match TRBD2. With V trimmed by 6 bases and J by 3 bases, 3 bases remained unmatched. This CDR3 contains 14 residues. In germline, CDR1 is MGHRA, CDR2 YSYEKL. The chain's CDR3 is CASRGLAGYNEQFF. Here the CDR3 DNA reads TGCGCCAGCAGGGGACTAGCCGGCTACAATGAGCAGTTCTTC.

V and J are TRBV27 and TRBJ2-3, with 11 bases that match TRBD2. Trimming took 6 bases from V and 3 from J; bases not matched to a gene: 20. Germline V gene data show CDR1 as MNHEY and CDR2 as SMNVEV (reference sequence). This CDR3 has 20 amino acids. The DNA for the CDR3 is TGTGCCAGCAGCCTATCCCCGGGACTAGCGGCCTCCCGGGTAACAGATACGCAGTATTTT. Protein sequence: CASSLSPGLAASRVTDTQYF.

The chain has TRBV4-1 and TRBJ1-5, with TRBD1 as a possible D gene (6 bases). Germline V lookup: CDR1 MGHRA, CDR2 YSYEKL. CDR3 length: 19 residues. V was pared by 1 base and J by 2 bases, with 21 bases between. As DNA, the CDR3 is TGCGCCAGCAGCCAAGCTTTACTCCAGGGGCGAGAGGGCAATCAGCCCCAGCATTTT. It translates to CASSQALLQGREGNQPQHF.

The chain links TRBV7-8 to TRBJ2-7; TRBD2 agrees at 8 bases. The CDR3 contains 15 residues. V lost 2 bases and J lost 3; bases outside the gene matches: 6. In germline, CDR1 is SGHVS, CDR2 FQNEAQ. CDR3 coding DNA: TGTGCCAGCAGCTTATTTGAGCGGGAGTACTACGAGCAGTACTTC. This translates into CASSLFEREYYEQYF. The full variable domain, its missing parts supplied by reference TRBV7-8 and TRBJ2-7, is GAGVSQSPRYKVAKRGQDVALRCDPISGHVSLFWYQQALGQGPEFLTYFQNEAQLDKSGLPSDRFFAERPEGSVSTLKIQRTQQEDSAVYLCASSLFEREYYEQYFGPGTRLTVT.

This chain's CDR3 is CASSQGLKLSYEQYF. The CDR3 coding sequence is TGTGCCAGCAGTCAAGGACTGAAGTTGTCCTACGAGCAGTACTTC. This chain joins TRBV7-9 and TRBJ2-7, with D possibly TRBD2 on 5 matching bases. Germline values: CDR1 SEHNR, CDR2 FQNEAQ (reference sequence). V was pared by 6 bases and J by 1 base, with 16 bases between. The CDR3 covers 15 residues.

The chain links TRBV6-5 to TRBJ2-3, with D unresolved. V was pared by 4 bases and J by 2 bases, with 4 bases between. The CDR3 length is 12 residues. Germline V gene data show CDR1 as MNHEY and CDR2 as SVGAGI. The CDR3 region has the DNA TGTGCCAGCAGTTCCTTCACAGATACGCAGTATTTT. This translates into CASSSFTDTQYF.